One and the same sample provided the 21 T cell receptor beta chains below, sequenced in a study of T cells after yellow fever vaccination. TCRdb called the 5' RACE reads again in MiXCR, with one record for every CDR3 protein. The sample lists some 120,000 distinct CDR3 sequences; 13% to 15% were seen once. The input for sequencing was CD8+ T cells sorted from PBMCs, taken 5 days after the yellow fever booster vaccination. These receptors came from a man in his late teens or twenties who received the YFV17D yellow fever vaccine.

This clonotype was seen repeatedly, ten times or more. The chain carries TRBV12-3 or TRBV12-4 and TRBJ2-7; D is ambiguous. This CDR3 comprises 11 residues. V gave up 3 bases and J gave up 9 bases, with 9 bases separating them. Here the CDR3 reads CASSFGSRQYF. Here the CDR3 DNA reads TGTGCCAGCAGTTTCGGCTCAAGGCAGTACTTC.

This clonotype has just a few counts. The rearrangement links TRBV24-1 to TRBJ2-5; no definite D call. Germline V gene sequence: CDR1 KGHDR, CDR2 SFDVKD. The CDR3 length is 13 residues. V lost 4 bases and J lost 5, with 10 bases in between. This CDR3 is CATSESGRETQYF. In nucleotides, the CDR3 is TGTGCCACCAGTGAATCTGGACGGGAGACCCAGTACTTC.

The genes are TRBV5-1 and TRBJ1-1; D perhaps matches TRBD1 (5 bases). This CDR3 comprises 15 residues. Per the germline V gene, CDR1 is SGHRS and CDR2 is YFSETQ. V lost 4 bases to trimming and J lost 4 bases, with 17 bases between them. The DNA of the CDR3 is TGCGCCAGCAGCCCTTTCCCGGGGGAAGGCACTGAAGCTTTCTTT. The encoded protein is CASSPFPGEGTEAFF.

The table lists this clonotype with a few counts. This rearrangement joins TRBV10-3 to TRBJ2-1; TRBD2 matches 9 bases. The CDR3 consists of 18 residues. CDR1 and CDR2 (germline): ENHRY, SYGVKD. Losses at the gene ends were 2 bases for V and 8 bases for J; bases not matched to a gene: 16. The CDR3 DNA follows: TGTGCCATCAGTGAGCTCTCCTACCGACTAGCGGACTTTCATGAGCAGTTCTTC. Residues: CAISELSYRLADFHEQFF.

This clonotype was found a few times. The V and J genes are TRBV20-1 and TRBJ2-6; a weak D match, TRBD2 (5 bases). The CDR3 loop spans 14 amino acids. Germline V CDR1 and CDR2: DFQATT, SNEGSKA (reference sequence). The V end was cut by 4 bases, the J end by 1 base, with 8 bases between. The CDR3 protein is CSANTGSGANVLTF. CDR3 DNA sequence: TGCAGTGCTAATACGGGATCTGGGGCCAACGTCCTGACTTTC.

The gene calls are TRBV6-1 and TRBJ2-5; D is possibly TRBD2 (6 bases). V shed 7 bases and J shed 0 bases, with 12 bases lying between them. There are 14 residues in the CDR3. Germline CDR1 is MNHNS and CDR2 is SASEGT. The CDR3 sequence is CASIERDYQETQYF. The CDR3 nucleotides are TGTGCCAGCATCGAACGGGACTACCAAGAGACCCAGTACTTC.

This chain links TRBV29-1 with TRBJ1-2, with 10 bases identical to TRBD1. V was pared by 6 bases and J by 6 bases, with 7 bases of the junction left unmatched. The V gene's germline CDR1 is SQVTM and CDR2 ANQGSEA. The CDR3 contains 13 residues. In DNA form, the CDR3 reads TGCAGCGTCTTGACAGGGGGCTATGATGGCTACACCTTC. This gives the protein CSVLTGGYDGYTF.

The CDR3 protein is CASSLRGSNIQYF. In nucleotides, the CDR3 is TGTGCCAGCAGCTTGAGAGGAAGTAACATTCAGTACTTC. The V gene is TRBV5-4, the J gene TRBJ2-4; unclear D gene. The CDR3 consists of 13 residues. Looked up from germline, CDR1 is SGHNT and CDR2 is YYREEE (reference sequence). The V and J ends lost 1 base and 7 bases respectively, with 9 bases between them.

The V call is TRBV11-3, the J call TRBJ2-1, with 9 bases matching TRBD2. This CDR3 spans 16 amino acids. Germline values: CDR1 SGHNT, CDR2 YENEEA. V lost 5 bases to trimming and J lost 0 bases; unmatched junction nucleotides: 5. DNA for the CDR3: TGTGCCAGCAGCGTGGGTAGCGGGAGCTCCTACAATGAGCAGTTCTTC. Amino acid sequence: CASSVGSGSSYNEQFF.

The CDR3 nucleotides read TGTGCCAGCAGCCTCGAGGGACGGATCCAAGAGACCCAGTACTTC. As protein: CASSLEGRIQETQYF. The rearrangement links TRBV9 to TRBJ2-5; D assignment may be TRBD1 or TRBD2 (5 bases each). The germline V gene has CDR1 SGDLS and CDR2 YYNGEE. The CDR3 has 15 residues. V was clipped by 4 bases and J by 1 base, with 14 bases between them.

The chain combines TRBV6-2 or TRBV6-3 with TRBJ2-7, with unresolved D. The germline V gene has CDR1 MNHEY and CDR2 SVGEGT. The CDR3 runs to 18 residues. The V gene lost 1 base and the J gene lost 4 bases, with 23 bases spanning the gap. The DNA for the CDR3 is TGTGCCAGCAGTTACTGTACATCGGAAGTCCGAAGGAGATACGAGCAGTACGTC. Protein product: CASSYCTSEVRRRYEQYV.

This clonotype was observed a handful of times. This chain connects TRBV5-1 to TRBJ2-2; possible D gene TRBD1, 5 bases. Germline CDR1 reads SGHRS; CDR2 reads YFSETQ. This CDR3 is built from 17 residues. Deletions cut 1 base from V and 4 bases from J, with 17 bases between. The CDR3 sequence: CASSLRWQGLGTGELFF. The CDR3 DNA reads as TGCGCCAGCAGCTTGAGGTGGCAGGGCTTGGGCACCGGGGAGCTGTTTTTT. The full variable domain, with the rest looked up from reference TRBV5-1 and TRBJ2-2, is KAGVTQTPRYLIKTRGQQVTLSCSPISGHRSVSWYQQTPGQGLQFLFEYFSETQRNKGNFPGRFSGRQFSNSRSEMNVSTLELGDSALYLCASSLRWQGLGTGELFFGEGSRLTVL.

This clonotype was picked up many times. The CDR3: CASGQGAWTEAFF. In DNA, the CDR3 is TGTGCCAGCGGACAGGGGGCTTGGACTGAAGCTTTCTTT. The chain is built from TRBV25-1 and TRBJ1-1, with 11 bases matching TRBD1. V gave up 8 bases and J gave up 5 bases; unmatched junction bases: 4. CDR3 length: 13 residues. Germline values: CDR1 MGHDK, CDR2 SYGVNS.

In its sample, this clonotype was seen a few times. This chain connects TRBV7-6 to TRBJ2-1; 8 bases are a match to TRBD2. The CDR3 runs 15 residues. The V segment lost 1 base and the J segment 8 bases; nucleotides outside the gene matches: 7. Germline lookup yields CDR1 SGHVS and CDR2 FNYEAQ. This CDR3 reads CASSLGGGIFDEQFF. For the CDR3, the DNA is TGTGCCAGCAGCTTAGGCGGGGGGATTTTCGATGAGCAGTTCTTC.

The chain uses TRBV29-1 and TRBJ2-5; D not resolved. Germline V gene data show CDR1 as SQVTM and CDR2 as ANQGSEA. This CDR3 is built from 11 residues. Trimming took off 0 bases at V and 4 bases at J, with 3 bases between the two ends. CDR3 in amino acids: CSVEERETQYF. CDR3 DNA: TGCAGCGTTGAAGAACGAGAGACCCAGTACTTC.

This clonotype was seen a handful of times. This sequence joins TRBV4-2 and TRBJ2-7; tentative D call: TRBD1 (6 bases). V was trimmed by 0 bases and J by 6 bases, leaving 9 bases between them. The CDR3 spans 13 residues. Germline V gene sequence: CDR1 LGHNA, CDR2 YNFKEQ. The chain's CDR3 is CASSQDLTGEQYV. The DNA of the CDR3 is TGTGCCAGCAGCCAAGATTTGACAGGCGAGCAGTACGTC.

This clonotype showed up just a few times. This chain uses TRBV9 with TRBJ1-3; D may be TRBD1 (6 bases). Germline lookup yields CDR1 SGDLS and CDR2 YYNGEE. V lost 0 bases and J 2 bases, leaving 6 bases between the germline ends. This CDR3 contains 14 residues. The CDR3: CASSVAGAGNTIYF. The CDR3, as DNA: TGTGCCAGCAGCGTAGCAGGGGCTGGAAACACCATATATTTT. The full variable domain, completed using reference TRBV9 and TRBJ1-3, is DSGVTQTPKHLITATGQRVTLRCSPRSGDLSVYWYQQSLDQGLQFLIQYYNGEERAKGNILERFSAQQFPDLHSELNLSSLELGDSALYFCASSVAGAGNTIYFGEGSWLTVV.

The sample holds a few counts of this clonotype. This rearrangement joins TRBV5-6 to TRBJ2-7; 11 nucleotides align to TRBD1. Germline loops: CDR1 SGHDT, CDR2 YYEEEE. The CDR3 is 15 residues long. J was trimmed by 3 bases and V by 5 bases; bases with no gene match: 7. The CDR3 sequence: CASRATGTGGYEQYF. Written as DNA, the CDR3 is TGTGCCAGCAGGGCGACCGGGACAGGGGGCTACGAGCAGTACTTC.

V gene TRBV20-1 combines with J gene TRBJ2-1; possible D gene TRBD2, 6 bases. The ends were cut back, 5 bases at V and 4 bases at J, with 21 bases in the middle. This CDR3 has 16 amino acids. Per the germline V gene, CDR1 is DFQATT and CDR2 is SNEGSKA (reference sequence). The CDR3 protein is CSALSEELAVYNEQFF. In DNA form, the CDR3 reads TGCAGTGCTCTATCCGAGGAACTAGCAGTTTACAATGAGCAGTTCTTC.

This clonotype was detected a few times. The rearrangement joins TRBV4-1 to TRBJ1-5; possibly TRBD1 for D (6 bases). The V and J ends lost 7 bases and 0 bases respectively, with 16 bases between them. This CDR3 region has 16 residues. CDR1 and CDR2 from the germline V gene are MGHRA and YSYEKL. CDR3 nucleotide sequence: TGCGCCAGCACCCGGGACACGGAGTATAGCAATCAGCCCCAGCATTTT. As protein: CASTRDTEYSNQPQHF.

The chain employs TRBV7-2 and TRBJ2-4; 14 nucleotides align to TRBD2. The CDR3 is 13 residues long. J was trimmed by 11 bases and V by 3 bases; bases with no gene match: 0. CDR1 is SGHTA, CDR2 FQGNSA, per germline. The CDR3 DNA reads TGTGCCAGCAGCTTGGGACTAGCGGGGGTTCAGTACTTC. Translated, it gives CASSLGLAGVQYF. The full variable domain, in which reference TRBV7-2 and TRBJ2-4 provide the parts outside the CDR3, is GAGVSQSPSNKVTEKGKDVELRCDPISGHTALYWYRQSLGQGLEFLIYFQGNSAPDKSGLPSDRFSAERTGGSVSTLTIQRTQQEDSAVYLCASSLGLAGVQYFGAGTRLSVL.